This TCR beta chain appears in the sequencing data of a study of beta chain features in type 1 diabetes. Findings and caveats of the study: TCRB CDR3 length was moderately but significantly reduced in all four CD4+ subsets of Type 1 diabetes patients. Cells with high TCR expression could be over-represented by cDNA sequencing. Whatever favoring of shorter templates PCR might show would apply equally to patients and controls.

This clone was detected a few times. Its specificity is unknown. Naive, central memory, regulatory and stem cell-like memory cells within the CD4+ compartment were sorted using CD45RO/CCR7/CD25/CD127/CD95/CD27. This CDR3 has 16 residues. Germline CDR1 LNHNV, CDR2 YYDKDF (reference sequence). J gave up 0 bases and V 5 bases, and 7 bases lay outside the gene matches. Expressed TCRB transcripts were sequenced, since all the RNA that had been isolated was reverse transcribed. TCRdb keeps only in-frame clones here, not all; method: immunoSEQ multiplex PCR. This sample has under 300,000 clones, with 11% to 15% found just once.

The sequence was obtained from a man aged 25 to 40 with type 1 diabetes. This sequence joins TRBV15 and TRBJ2-4; TRBD2 matches at 7 bases. The sequencing sample was made of naive CD4+ T cells from blood. The CDR3 region is CATSGRADLAKNIQYF. DNA for the CDR3: TGTGCCACCAGCGGGAGGGCAGACCTAGCCAAAAACATTCAGTACTTC.